The 20 T cell receptor beta chains below come from one sample, sequenced in a study of T cell responses to AZD1222 COVID-19 vaccine. Produced via immunoSEQ multiplex PCR; TCRdb's table is partial and in-frame only. The sample has some 140,000 clones, 92% seen once; the top ten hold about 3%. This specimen was peripheral blood, taken on day 0 of AZD1222 vaccination. The receptors shown here come from an adult in good health.

In this sample, this clone turned up a few times. The chain employs TRBV4-3 and TRBJ2-7; D remains ambiguous. There are 16 residues in the CDR3. CDR1 is LGHNA, CDR2 YSLEER, per germline. The V end lost 0 bases, the J end lost 0 bases, and 12 bases lay between the germline ends. The CDR3 DNA reads as TGCGCCAGCAGCCAAGATCTGGGTGACAACTCCTACGAGCAGTACTTC. As protein: CASSQDLGDNSYEQYF.

This clone was observed once. The chain uses TRBV18 and TRBJ2-5; a possible D gene is TRBD1 (6 bases). Trimming shortened V by 4 bases and J by 6 bases, and 9 bases separated the two germline ends. This CDR3 region has 12 residues. Germline V CDR1 and CDR2: KGHSH, LQKENI. The DNA of the CDR3 is TGTGCCAGCTCACGGACAGTGCAGACCCAGTACTTC. This encodes CASSRTVQTQYF.

This chain joins TRBV12-3 or TRBV12-4 and TRBJ2-3, with unresolved D. CDR3 size: 13 residues. Trimming took off 6 bases at V and 6 bases at J, with 13 bases between the two ends. The CDR3 loop reads CASRPPLMDTQYF. The CDR3 DNA follows: TGTGCCAGCAGGCCCCCTCTCATGGATACGCAGTATTTT.

The gene calls are TRBV24-1 and TRBJ1-4; maybe TRBD1 (5 bases). CDR1 is KGHDR and CDR2 is SFDVKD in the germline V gene. This CDR3 spans 15 amino acids. V shed 3 bases and J shed 0 bases, with 7 bases lying between them. DNA for the CDR3: TGTGCCACCAGTGATCGAGGGGCAACTAATGAAAAACTGTTTTTT. Translated, it gives CATSDRGATNEKLFF.

The chain is built from TRBV18 and TRBJ1-5; 7 positions agree with TRBD1. Losses at the gene ends were 4 bases for V and 6 bases for J; bases not matched to a gene: 6. The germline V gene encodes CDR1 KGHSH and CDR2 LQKENI. The CDR3 covers 14 residues. The CDR3 DNA sequence: TGTGCCAGCTCACAACGACAGGGAAGTCAGCCCCAGCATTTT. Its protein product is CASSQRQGSQPQHF.

V usage is TRBV7-6 and J usage is TRBJ2-5, with 11 bases aligning to TRBD2. After removal of 3 bases from V and 7 bases from J, the junction contained 13 bases not matched to a gene. The CDR3 has 17 amino acids. From germline, CDR1 is SGHVS and CDR2 FNYEAQ. CDR3 DNA sequence: TGTGCCAGCAGCTTGAGACTAGCGGGACGGTGGGAGGGGACCCAGTACTTC. Protein: CASSLRLAGRWEGTQYF.

The chain joins TRBV5-6 to TRBJ2-7, with D perhaps TRBD2 (5 bases). Germline V CDR1 and CDR2: SGHDT, YYEEEE. This CDR3 spans 15 amino acids. The V end lost 0 bases, the J end lost 2 bases, and 12 bases lay between the germline ends. The CDR3 bases are TGTGCCAGCAGCTTGGTGGTGGGAGACCCCTACGAGCAGTACTTC. Translated, it gives CASSLVVGDPYEQYF.

The J gene is TRBJ2-7, the V gene TRBV3-1 (or the pseudogene TRBV3-2), with 10 bases fitting TRBD1. The CDR3 extends over 15 amino acids. The junction had 10 bases not matched to a gene; V was cut back by 4 bases and J by 7 bases. Germline loops: CDR1 LGHDT, CDR2 YNNKEL (reference sequence). CDR3 loop: CASSPTGTGAREQYF. The CDR3 DNA sequence: TGTGCCAGCAGCCCGACCGGGACAGGGGCAAGGGAGCAGTACTTC.

This clone was seen once. J is TRBJ1-2 and V is TRBV30, with D hard to call. Trimming took off 0 bases at V and 1 base at J, with 9 bases between the two ends. This CDR3 has 14 residues. Germline-derived CDR1 and CDR2 are GTSNPN and SVGIG (reference sequence). The CDR3 region has the DNA TGTGCCTGGAGTGTATCGCGGGGTAACTATGGCTACACCTTC. Encoded protein: CAWSVSRGNYGYTF.

The V and J genes are TRBV3-1 (or the pseudogene TRBV3-2) and TRBJ2-7; 10 bases line up with TRBD2. V dropped 5 bases and J dropped 2; count of bases not matched to a gene: 6. The CDR3 has 15 amino acids. Germline-derived CDR1 and CDR2 are LGHDT and YNNKEL (reference sequence). CDR3 in amino acids: CASSASGRGPYEQYF. The CDR3 region has the DNA TGTGCCAGCAGCGCGAGCGGGAGGGGTCCCTACGAGCAGTACTTC.

The V gene is TRBV5-1, the J gene TRBJ2-7; 8 bases are a match to TRBD1. V shed 4 bases and J 6 bases; nucleotides not matched to a gene: 9. The germline gives CDR1 SGHRS, CDR2 YFSETQ. The CDR3 loop spans 14 amino acids. The CDR3 DNA is TGCGCCAGCAGCGTGTATCAGGGGGCTTCCGAGCAGTACTTC. This translates into CASSVYQGASEQYF.

This rearrangement joins TRBV6-5 to TRBJ1-1; possible D gene TRBD1, 6 bases. CDR1 is MNHEY and CDR2 is SVGAGI in the germline V gene. The CDR3 totals 14 residues. V lost 5 bases and J lost 5, with 15 bases in between. The CDR3 loop is CASSRTGAGTEAFF. The CDR3 DNA reads TGTGCCAGCAGTAGAACGGGGGCAGGGACTGAAGCTTTCTTT.

The rearrangement links TRBV5-6 to TRBJ1-2, with 7 positions matching TRBD1. Trimming at V came to 6 bases and at J to 6 bases, leaving 8 bases not matched to a gene. The CDR3 runs 13 residues. Germline V CDR1 and CDR2: SGHDT, YYEEEE. The CDR3 region has the DNA TGTGCCAGCACCCCGACAGGGAGGGATGGCTACACCTTC. It encodes CASTPTGRDGYTF. The variable domain in full, completed from reference TRBV5-6 and TRBJ1-2, reads DAGVTQSPTHLIKTRGQQVTLRCSPKSGHDTVSWYQQALGQGPQFIFQYYEEEERQRGNFPDRFSGHQFPNYSSELNVNALLLGDSALYLCASTPTGRDGYTFGSGTRLTVV.

This clone was counted between two and nine times. The chain combines TRBV6-2 or TRBV6-3 with TRBJ1-5; TRBD1 matches at 7 bases. V lost 4 bases to trimming and J lost 5 bases; unmatched junction nucleotides: 2. This CDR3 is built from 13 residues. The germline CDR1 and CDR2 sequences are MNHEY and SVGEGT. In DNA form, the CDR3 reads TGTGCCAGCAGTTTTACAGGGGATCAGCCCCAGCATTTT. This sequence encodes CASSFTGDQPQHF.

V is TRBV19 and J is TRBJ1-1; D gene ambiguous. The V end was cut by 3 bases, the J end by 7 bases, with 15 bases between. This CDR3 has 14 amino acids. Looked up from germline, CDR1 is LNHDA and CDR2 is SQIVND (reference sequence). CDR3 bases: TGTGCCAGTAGTATTGCCGCCCGGGCATATGAAGCTTTCTTT. It specifies CASSIAARAYEAFF.

V and J are TRBV9 and TRBJ2-5, with no clear D. Per the germline V gene, CDR1 is SGDLS and CDR2 is YYNGEE. Trimming took off 4 bases at V and 5 bases at J, with 6 bases between the two ends. CDR3 length: 11 amino acids. The CDR3 nucleotides are TGTGCCAGCAGCCCCCACGAGACCCAGTACTTC. This codes for CASSPHETQYF.

The chain combines TRBV9 with TRBJ2-5, with 7 positions matching TRBD1. This CDR3 region has 14 residues. Germline V gene sequence: CDR1 SGDLS, CDR2 YYNGEE. Trimming cost V 0 bases and J 3 bases; bases outside gene matches: 2. This chain's CDR3 is CASSVAQGEETQYF. CDR3 bases: TGTGCCAGCAGCGTAGCCCAGGGGGAAGAGACCCAGTACTTC.

The gene calls are TRBV4-1 and TRBJ1-6; D perhaps matches TRBD1 (6 bases). This CDR3 spans 17 amino acids. CDR1 and CDR2 from the germline V gene are MGHRA and YSYEKL. The ends were cut back, 0 bases at V and 3 bases at J, with 12 bases in the middle. The DNA for the CDR3 is TGCGCCAGCAGCCAAGAACAGGGCTCATTCTATAATTCACCCCTCCACTTT. It translates to CASSQEQGSFYNSPLHF.

The chain has TRBV10-1 and TRBJ2-5, with D possibly being TRBD1 (5 bases). The germline gives CDR1 WNHNN, CDR2 SYGVQD (reference sequence). V shed 7 bases and J shed 5 bases, with 20 bases lying between them. The CDR3 has 15 amino acids. CDR3 region: CASNLNGQGYETQYF. The CDR3 DNA reads TGCGCCAGCAACCTCAATGGCCAGGGCTACGAGACCCAGTACTTC.

The chain recombines TRBV5-4 with TRBJ1-1; 7 nucleotides align to TRBD1. The CDR3 contains 14 residues. V dropped 1 base and J dropped 1; count of bases not matched to a gene: 1. Germline-derived CDR1 and CDR2 are SGHNT and YYREEE (reference sequence). CDR3 region: CASSLRTGNTEAFF. CDR3 DNA: TGTGCCAGCAGCTTGAGGACAGGGAACACTGAAGCTTTCTTT.